What follows describes a single TCR beta chain. Profiled with immunoSEQ multiplex PCR; TCRdb holds only in-frame clones, not every one. The sample contains 100,000 to 120,000 clones, around 74% of which appear only once. The data are from a study of blood T cell repertoires in COVID-19. This CDR3 spans 13 amino acids. The germline V and J ends were trimmed by 5 bases and 3 bases, with 10 bases remaining between them. Germline lookup yields CDR1 LNHDA and CDR2 SQIVND (reference sequence). V and J are TRBV19 and TRBJ1-1, with D possibly being TRBD1 (5 bases). The sample taken for sequencing was peripheral blood. The clonotype was recovered from a woman aged 70-85 years with acute or convalescent COVID-19. CDR3 sequence (DNA): TGTGCCAGTAGTCCCAGGGTGGACACTGAAGCTTTCTTT. Amino acids: CASSPRVDTEAFF.